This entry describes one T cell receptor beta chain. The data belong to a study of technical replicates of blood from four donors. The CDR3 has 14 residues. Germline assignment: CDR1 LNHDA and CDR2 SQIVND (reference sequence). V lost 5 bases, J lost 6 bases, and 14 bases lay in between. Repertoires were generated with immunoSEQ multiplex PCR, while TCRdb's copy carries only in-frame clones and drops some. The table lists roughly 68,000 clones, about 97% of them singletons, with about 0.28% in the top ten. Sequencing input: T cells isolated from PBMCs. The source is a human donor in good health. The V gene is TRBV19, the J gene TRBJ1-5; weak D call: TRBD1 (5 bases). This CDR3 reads CASSLTGGGQPQHF. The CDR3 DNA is TGTGCCAGTAGTCTTACCGGGGGAGGTCAGCCCCAGCATTTT.